This T cell receptor (beta chain) was sequenced for a study of a mutant IDH1 vaccine in newly diagnosed glioma. Study summary: Vaccines began 4-6 weeks after radiotherapy alone, or with temozolomide cycles. Patients under treatment included roughly 60% males and about 38% females and had a mean age of approximately 44 years. Broader study findings: Variations in leading peripheral T cell clonotypes appeared to have no connection with pseudoprogression.

This CDR3 comprises 16 residues. The germline gives CDR1 SGHDT, CDR2 YYEEEE. The V gene lost 0 bases and the J gene lost 9 bases, with 16 bases spanning the gap. A note on this clone: The target antigen is unknown.

Time point: week 5, during vaccination. Vaccine doses each comprised 300 ug of mutant IDH1 20-mer peptide, with topical imiquimod. New astrocytomas of WHO grade 3 or 4 that were IDH1-mutant and ATRX-lost were found in the donors. Sequenced by immunoSEQ multiplex PCR; TCRdb stores in-frame clones only, minus some. The sample yields some 37,000 clones, approximately 80% seen once. The V gene is TRBV5-6, the J gene TRBJ1-6; the D gene is possibly TRBD1 (5 bases). Here the sequenced sample was PBMCs, taken from a glioma patient whose treatment included an IDH1 peptide vaccine. This receptor was identified in a man in his forties or fifties with glioma. CDR3: CASSLGRGAEGSPLHF. CDR3 DNA: TGTGCCAGCAGCTTGGGTCGCGGGGCTGAGGGTTCACCCCTCCACTTT.